This TCR beta chain was captured by sequencing in a study of blood T cell repertoires in COVID-19. Turning to the study itself: Samples taken during acute and convalescent COVID-19 were collected in the United States, Italy and Spain. Sample material is recorded as cDNA or gDNA derived from T cells, B-cell-depleted T cells, or PBMCs.

In the original processing: Counts of nucleated cells, estimated from reference gene primer amplification, were obtained. The method was immunoSEQ multiplex PCR; TCRdb's version includes in-frame clones alone and lacks a portion of them. V and J calls and clone size are copied from that table; D and trimming were computed from the DNA. The repertoire holds some 200,000 clones, with roughly nine tenths as singletons. The sample consisted of peripheral blood. This clonotype was obtained from a man between 65 and 80 years old with acute or convalescent COVID-19.

The DNA for the CDR3 is TGTGCCAGCAGCCAAGGTAGGGCAGGGCGGAATGAAAAACTGTTTTTT. Translation gives CASSQGRAGRNEKLFF. The V and J genes are TRBV4-2 and TRBJ1-4; D is possibly TRBD1 (5 bases). V was pared by 1 base and J by 5 bases, with 14 bases between. The germline CDR1 and CDR2 sequences are LGHNA and YNFKEQ. The CDR3 sequence is 16 residues long.